The 14 T cell receptor beta chains given below trace back to one sample, sequenced in a study of regulatory T cells in long-lasting Graves disease. Time point of the sample: persistent/refractory GD, antithyroid drugs over 5 years with positive TRAb. From RNA extracted from PBMCs, the TCR library was made. Arm-PCR of CDR3 regions and iRepertoire HTBI primers were used to build TCR beta libraries. A single record per CDR3 protein comes from TCRdb applying MiXCR to the multiplex PCR reads. The table has around 430,000 distinct CDR3 sequences, 20% to 25% seen once. The specimen comprised peripheral blood mononuclear cells (PBMCs), sampled when the disease was refractory, from a patient treated with antithyroid drugs. These receptors all stem from a female donor with Graves disease.

The V call is TRBV28, the J call TRBJ1-5, with TRBD1 identical over 8 bases. The V gene end was trimmed by 2 bases and the J gene end by 6 bases; junction bases not matched to a gene: 6. CDR1 is MDHEN, CDR2 SYDVKM, per germline. The CDR3 runs 15 residues. The CDR3 reads CASSLEQGVGQPQHF. CDR3 nucleotide sequence: TGTGCCAGCAGTTTAGAACAGGGGGTTGGTCAGCCCCAGCATTTT.

The DNA for the CDR3 is TGTGCCAGCAGTTCTGGGGGAGGCGCTCAGCCCCAGCATTTT. Its translation: CASSSGGGAQPQHF. V and J are TRBV6-2 or TRBV6-3 and TRBJ1-5; TRBD1 is a possible D gene (5 bases). CDR1 is MNHEY and CDR2 is SVGEGT in the germline V gene. This CDR3 comprises 14 residues. With 4 bases removed from V and 6 bases from J, the gap between germline ends came to 13 bases.

Comments on this clonotype: With a much larger clone just one base away, this may be a read error. This chain links TRBV6-2 or TRBV6-3 with TRBJ1-5; 8 bases line up with TRBD1. The CDR3 has 15 residues. After removal of 6 bases from V and 6 bases from J, the junction contained 10 bases not matched to a gene. Germline V gene data show CDR1 as MNHEY and CDR2 as SVGEGT. DNA for the CDR3: TGTGCCAGCAGCCCCGGGACAGGCGTAATTCAGCCCCAGCATTTT. Translation gives CASSPGTGVIQPQHF.

The chain combines TRBV10-3 with TRBJ1-1; no clear D gene. CDR3 length: 14 amino acids. Germline CDR1 is ENHRY and CDR2 is SYGVKD. V was pared by 6 bases and J by 5 bases, with 16 bases between. Written as DNA, the CDR3 is TGTGCCATCAGGTTCGGGGAGAAGGAAACTGAAGCTTTCTTT. This sequence encodes CAIRFGEKETEAFF.

The table lists this clonotype with a few counts. This chain connects TRBV29-1 to TRBJ2-5, with 13 bases lining up with TRBD2. Germline V gives CDR1 SQVTM, CDR2 ANQGSEA. V lost 6 bases to trimming and J lost 2 bases; unmatched junction nucleotides: 12. CDR3 length: 17 amino acids. The chain's CDR3 is CSVQGLAGFGLQETQYF. CDR3 nucleotide sequence: TGCAGCGTACAGGGACTAGCGGGATTTGGGCTACAAGAGACCCAGTACTTC.

This clonotype has just a few counts. The rearrangement links TRBV7-9 to TRBJ2-1; 13 nucleotides agree with TRBD2. This CDR3 region has 15 residues. After removal of 5 bases from V and 4 bases from J, the junction contained 2 bases not matched to a gene. The germline CDR1 and CDR2 sequences are SEHNR and FQNEAQ (reference sequence). The CDR3 is CASSPTSGRYNEQFF. CDR3 nucleotides: TGTGCCAGCAGCCCGACTAGCGGGAGGTACAATGAGCAGTTCTTC.

This clonotype was observed at least ten times. This chain connects TRBV7-2 to TRBJ2-7, with 11 bases matching TRBD2. The CDR3 runs to 14 residues. Germline CDR1 SGHTA, CDR2 FQGNSA. Trimming cost V 4 bases and J 7 bases; bases outside gene matches: 6. The CDR3 sequence: CASSSGLAGEEQYF. The CDR3 bases are TGTGCCAGCAGCTCAGGACTAGCGGGTGAAGAGCAGTACTTC.

Remarks on this clonotype: A single base separates this from a much larger clone, so it may be a read error. This chain uses TRBV6-6 with TRBJ2-5; D perhaps matches TRBD2 (7 bases). The length of the CDR3 is 15 residues. V was shortened by 0 bases and J by 4 bases, with 12 bases between the two germline ends. CDR1 is MNHNY and CDR2 is SVGAGI in the germline V gene (reference sequence). The CDR3 reads CASSYSGGLRETQYF. The CDR3 nucleotides are TGTGCCAGCAGTTACTCGGGGGGGCTGAGAGAGACCCAGTACTTC.

V is TRBV7-2 and J is TRBJ2-7; 13 bases agree with TRBD2. This CDR3 is 19 amino acids long. J lost 2 bases, V lost 5 bases, and 15 bases had no gene match. Germline V lookup: CDR1 SGHTA, CDR2 FQGNSA. The CDR3 nucleotides are TGTGCCAGCAGCCCTAGGACTAGCGGGAGTCGGGGGGTCACCTACGAGCAGTACTTC. Translation: CASSPRTSGSRGVTYEQYF.

This clonotype was counted many times. The chain joins TRBV28 to TRBJ1-5; tentative D call: TRBD1 (5 bases). Trimming took off 2 bases at V and 1 base at J, with 9 bases between the two ends. The CDR3 spans 15 residues. The germline gives CDR1 MDHEN, CDR2 SYDVKM. The CDR3, as DNA: TGTGCCAGCAGTTTAGGATCAGGGAGCAATCAGCCCCAGCATTTT. It translates to CASSLGSGSNQPQHF.

The sample holds many counts of this clonotype. CDR3 sequence: CASSDGVLPWEQYF. The CDR3 DNA reads TGTGCCAGCAGTGACGGGGTCCTTCCCTGGGAGCAGTACTTC. This rearrangement joins TRBV6-4 to TRBJ2-7, with D unresolved. CDR3 length: 14 amino acids. Germline V CDR1 and CDR2: MRHNA, SNTAGT. V was shortened by 2 bases and J by 7 bases, with 15 bases between the two germline ends.

This clonotype has at least ten counts. CDR3 coding DNA: TGTGCCAGCAGCTTAGGTTTCTGGGACAGGGGGTCGGAGACCCAGTACTTC. This codes for CASSLGFWDRGSETQYF. The chain combines TRBV7-8 with TRBJ2-5; 11 bases match TRBD1. The germline CDR1 and CDR2 sequences are SGHVS and FQNEAQ. The CDR3 contains 17 residues. J was trimmed by 5 bases and V by 1 base; bases with no gene match: 9.

The chain has TRBV7-6 and TRBJ1-1; 8 bases line up with TRBD1. J gave up 2 bases and V 5 bases, and 13 bases lay outside the gene matches. The CDR3 runs to 17 residues. The germline gives CDR1 SGHVS, CDR2 FNYEAQ. The CDR3 DNA is TGTGCCAGCAGCCAAATTTATAGGACAGGGAGAAACACTGAAGCTTTCTTT. This sequence encodes CASSQIYRTGRNTEAFF.

This clonotype has a count of ten or more. The rearrangement uses TRBV29-1 and TRBJ2-2; TRBD2 might be the D (6 bases). The CDR3 totals 15 residues. Deletions cut 7 bases from V and 5 bases from J, with 20 bases between. Germline V gene data show CDR1 as SQVTM and CDR2 as ANQGSEA. CDR3 residues: CSAEGGEGETGELFF. CDR3 bases: TGCAGCGCCGAAGGAGGGGAAGGAGAAACCGGGGAGCTGTTTTTT.